This T cell receptor (beta chain) was found in a study of molecular identifiers for immune sequencing clone quantification (dated 2018 in TCRdb). For context, the study as a whole: For a replicate experiment, RNA from 20,000 or 100,000 naive CD8 T cells was divided into five aliquots, and four of the five aliquots were sequenced. The study was a methods study using CD8 T cells to benchmark molecular-identifier clustering-based TCR repertoire sequencing (MIDCIRS) and TCR RNA copy counting.

This clonotype has only a few counts. Its recognized antigen is unknown. A much more abundant neighbour one base away suggests this may be a read error. Library prep was done by PCR. Sequencing used a NextSeq 500. Bulk TCR libraries were made following a previously described method, with the TCR primers given in Table S5. The Qiagen AllPrep DNA/RNA kit was used to purify total RNA. Before analysis, reads from multiple sequencing runs of the same library were pooled. The authors' pipeline ran thus. Only reads with exact TCR constant sequence were kept, trimmed to 150 nt, and grouped by their 12-nt molecular barcodes. Reads inside each barcode group were sub-clustered using a 15% Levenshtein threshold, and a quality-weighted consensus sequence was constructed for each RNA molecule. Non-functional sequences were filtered out, along with any lower-count sequence sitting one edit away from another sequence. Barcode sub-clusters with fewer than 20% of the maximum read count were removed, based on fitting two negative binomial distributions. In TCRdb, the public reads were trimmed at Q25 with fastp and aligned with MiXCR, with productive beta chains retained. Each entry merges the rows of one CDR3 protein and shows their most common DNA and genes. It is TCRdb's table, rather than the study itself, that gives the V and J calls and clone size. The sample table holds about 510,000 distinct CDR3 sequences, of which 25% were seen once. The top ten hold 0.7% to 0.9% of the sample.

Results and caveats for the whole study, not just this receptor: Naive libraries contained spiked-in Jurkat TCR RNA (approximately nine copies' worth), which is not part of the donor repertoire. In CMV-specific effector cells, over 99% of molecules were held by clones above 20 RNA copies, whereas under 1% of molecules were held by such clones in naive cells. Spiked-in Jurkat TCR RNA equivalent to a single cell was reported to be detectable even among approximately 1 million naive CD8 T cells. When barcode sub-clustering was left out, chimeric consensus sequences inflated TCR diversity, with chimeras reaching as high as 47%. The sizes of highly expanded clones could end up underestimated when identical TCR molecules share a barcode. Modeling gave around 2.7 recovered TCR RNA copies per cell versus about 10 by digital PCR, implying around 31% capture efficiency.

Libraries of naive CD8 T cells were built from anywhere between about 19,000 and 1,000,000 sorted cells, with 10%, 30% or 50% of the purified RNA used. On a BD FACSAria II, naive CD8 T cells were FACS-sorted as CD8+CD4-CCR7+CD45RA+ and collected into RLT Plus buffer. To test detection sensitivity, Jurkat RNA equivalent to nine to ten TCR copies was spiked into samples of roughly 20,000-1,000,000 naive CD8 T cells. CD8 T cells were enriched with RosetteSep CD8+ T Cell Enrichment Cocktail and Ficoll-Paque, followed by ACK red cell lysis. Sequenced sample: naive CD8+ T cells from blood, with Jurkat cell RNA spiked in. The cell subset or site label for this specimen denotes: FACS-sorted CD8+CD4-CCR7+CD45RA+ naive T cells. This clonotype was obtained from a human donor in good health. Some libraries in this study had Jurkat cell RNA spiked in.

The CDR3 reads CASSFTSTGGDVQYF. The DNA reads as follows: TGTGCCAGCAGTTTCACCTCTACAGGGGGTGACGTTCAGTACTTC. Here the chain combines TRBV12-3 or TRBV12-4 and TRBJ2-4; 8 central bases correspond to TRBD1. Taken from cysteine to phenylalanine, the CDR3 has 15 residues. Left in the record is the CDR3 DNA by itself, 45 bases read in frame from the first base. Trimming leaves V shorter by 3 bases and J shorter by 11 bases, with the junction holding 12 bases beyond the gene matches.